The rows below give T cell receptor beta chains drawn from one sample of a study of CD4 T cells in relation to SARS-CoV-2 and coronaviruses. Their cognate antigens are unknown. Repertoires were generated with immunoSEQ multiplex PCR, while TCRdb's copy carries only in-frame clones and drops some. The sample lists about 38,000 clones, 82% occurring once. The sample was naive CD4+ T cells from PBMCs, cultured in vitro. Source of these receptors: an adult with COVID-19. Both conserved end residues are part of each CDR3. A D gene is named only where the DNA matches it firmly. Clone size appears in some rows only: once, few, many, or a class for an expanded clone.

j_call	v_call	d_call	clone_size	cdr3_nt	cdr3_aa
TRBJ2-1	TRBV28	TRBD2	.	TGTGCCAGCAGTTTAAGCGGGGGGCCTAATGAGCAGTTCTTC	CASSLSGGPNEQFF
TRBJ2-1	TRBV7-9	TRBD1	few	TGTGCCAGCAGCAACAGACAGGGGAAGAATGAGCAGTTCTTC	CASSNRQGKNEQFF
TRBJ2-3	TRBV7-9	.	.	TGTGCCAGCAGCTTAGCCCGGGGGCGCGTCACAGATACGCAGTATTTT	CASSLARGRVTDTQYF
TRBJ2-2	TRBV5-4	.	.	TGTGCCAGCAGTATGATGACAGGGAACACCGGGGAGCTGTTTTTT	CASSMMTGNTGELFF
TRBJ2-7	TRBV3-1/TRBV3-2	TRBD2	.	TGTGCCAGCAGCCCCGTTTTGCCGGGAGGGCCCTCGTACGAGCAGTACTTC	CASSPVLPGGPSYEQYF
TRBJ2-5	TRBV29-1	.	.	TGCAGCGTTGGGCTCTCGTTGGGTGTGGAGACCCAGTACTTC	CSVGLSLGVETQYF
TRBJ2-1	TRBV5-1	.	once	TGCGCCAGCAGCTTACTAGTGGGTTCGGGTGAGCAGTTCTTC	CASSLLVGSGEQFF
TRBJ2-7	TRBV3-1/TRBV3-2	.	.	TGTGCCAGCAGCCAAATAGCGGTTACCTCCTACGAGCAGTACTTC	CASSQIAVTSYEQYF
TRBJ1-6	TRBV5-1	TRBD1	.	TGCGCCAGCAGCTTGGTGGGACAGGGGAATAATTCACCCCTCCACTTT	CASSLVGQGNNSPLHF
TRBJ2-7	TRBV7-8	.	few	TGTGCCAGCAGCTTCAGGTTCGGACCCGACGAGCAGTACTTC	CASSFRFGPDEQYF
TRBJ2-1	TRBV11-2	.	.	TGTGCCAGCAGCTTACTATTGGGATCGGGTTCCAATGAGCAGTTCTTC	CASSLLLGSGSNEQFF
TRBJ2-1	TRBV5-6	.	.	TGTGCCAGCAGCTTGGTAAGCGGCTCCTACAATGAGCAGTTCTTC	CASSLVSGSYNEQFF
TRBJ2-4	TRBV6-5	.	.	TGTGCCAGCAGACACAGGGGGGGGAACATTCAGTACTTC	CASRHRGGNIQYF
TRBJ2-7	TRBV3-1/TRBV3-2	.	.	TGTGCCAGCAGCCGGACCTACGAGCAGTACTTC	CASSRTYEQYF
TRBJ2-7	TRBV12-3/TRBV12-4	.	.	TGTGCCAGCAGCTGGGTTCCCACCTACGAGCAGTACTTC	CASSWVPTYEQYF
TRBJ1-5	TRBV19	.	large	TGTGCCAGTAAAGGGCGCCAGGGGAACTATAGCAATCAGCCCCAGCATTTT	CASKGRQGNYSNQPQHF
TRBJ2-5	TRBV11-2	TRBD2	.	TGTGCCAGCAAGAGCCGGACTAGCGGGGAGGGAGAGACCCAGTACTTC	CASKSRTSGEGETQYF
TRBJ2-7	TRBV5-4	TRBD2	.	TGTGCCAGCAGCTTATCTAGCGGGAGCTCCTACGAGCAGTACTTC	CASSLSSGSSYEQYF
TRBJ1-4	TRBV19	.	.	TGTGCCAGTGCCCCGTGGAGAGGAAATGAAAAACTGTTTTTT	CASAPWRGNEKLFF
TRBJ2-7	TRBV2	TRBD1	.	TGTGCCAGCACGGGACAGACTTACGAGCAGTACTTC	CASTGQTYEQYF
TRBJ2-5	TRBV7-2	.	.	TGTGCCAGCAGCATCGACAAGGGGTGGGAGACCCAGTACTTC	CASSIDKGWETQYF
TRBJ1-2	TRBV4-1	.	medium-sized	TGCGCCAGCAGCCAAGAATTAGGATACGGTAACTATGGCTACACCTTC	CASSQELGYGNYGYTF
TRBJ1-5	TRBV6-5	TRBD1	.	TGTGCCAGCAGTTACTCAGGGGGCGCGGATCAGCCCCAGCATTTT	CASSYSGGADQPQHF
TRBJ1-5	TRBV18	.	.	TGTGCCAGCTCGCCCTCCTGGATTGACGGGAGCAATCAGCCCCAGCATTTT	CASSPSWIDGSNQPQHF
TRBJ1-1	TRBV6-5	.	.	TGTGCCAGCAGTTACTCGCGGGGGTTCTCCACTGAAGCTTTCTTT	CASSYSRGFSTEAFF
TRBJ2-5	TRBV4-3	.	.	TGCGCCAGCAGCCAAGAGGTACAAGAGACCCAGTACTTC	CASSQEVQETQYF
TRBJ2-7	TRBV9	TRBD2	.	TGTGCCAGCAGCGTAGGTCTAGCGGGAGATTACGAGCAGTACTTC	CASSVGLAGDYEQYF
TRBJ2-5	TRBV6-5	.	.	TGTGCCAGCAGTTACTACCCCCGAGAGACCCAGTACTTC	CASSYYPRETQYF
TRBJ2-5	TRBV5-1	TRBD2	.	TGCGCCAGCAGCTCTAGCGGGAGAAAAGAGACCCAGTACTTC	CASSSSGRKETQYF
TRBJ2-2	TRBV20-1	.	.	TGCAGTGCTAGTATGGTAGCGGCCACCGGGGAGCTGTTTTTT	CSASMVAATGELFF
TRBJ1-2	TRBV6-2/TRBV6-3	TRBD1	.	TGTGCCAGCAGTAACCGACAGGGATATGGCTACACCTTC	CASSNRQGYGYTF
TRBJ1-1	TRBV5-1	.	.	TGCGCCAGCAGCTTGCAGGGGAGGAACACTGAAGCTTTCTTT	CASSLQGRNTEAFF
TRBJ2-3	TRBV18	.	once	TGTGCCAGCTCACCGTTTACACGGGATATCACAGATACGCAGTATTTT	CASSPFTRDITDTQYF
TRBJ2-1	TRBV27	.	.	TGTGCCAGCACTCCCATGGGGTTAGGTGAGCAGTTCTTC	CASTPMGLGEQFF
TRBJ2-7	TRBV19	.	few	TGTGCCAGTAGAACCAGAGGGAGCACCTCCTACGAGCAGTACTTC	CASRTRGSTSYEQYF
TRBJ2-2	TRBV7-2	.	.	TGTGCCAGCAGCCCGATGGTGAGGGTCGAGGACGGGGAGCTGTTTTTT	CASSPMVRVEDGELFF
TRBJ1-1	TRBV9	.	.	TGTGCCAGCAGCGTAGTGTCAGGGAACACTGAAGCTTTCTTT	CASSVVSGNTEAFF
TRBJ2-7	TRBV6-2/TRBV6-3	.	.	TGTGCCAGCAGTTACTCGGGCGCCCAAGGGTTGTACGAGCAGTACTTC	CASSYSGAQGLYEQYF
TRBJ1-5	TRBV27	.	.	TGTGCCAGCAGTTTAGCAGCTAGCAATCAGCCCCAGCATTTT	CASSLAASNQPQHF
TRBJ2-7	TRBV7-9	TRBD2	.	TGTGCCAGCAATCAGCGGGAGGACTACGAGCAGTACTTC	CASNQREDYEQYF